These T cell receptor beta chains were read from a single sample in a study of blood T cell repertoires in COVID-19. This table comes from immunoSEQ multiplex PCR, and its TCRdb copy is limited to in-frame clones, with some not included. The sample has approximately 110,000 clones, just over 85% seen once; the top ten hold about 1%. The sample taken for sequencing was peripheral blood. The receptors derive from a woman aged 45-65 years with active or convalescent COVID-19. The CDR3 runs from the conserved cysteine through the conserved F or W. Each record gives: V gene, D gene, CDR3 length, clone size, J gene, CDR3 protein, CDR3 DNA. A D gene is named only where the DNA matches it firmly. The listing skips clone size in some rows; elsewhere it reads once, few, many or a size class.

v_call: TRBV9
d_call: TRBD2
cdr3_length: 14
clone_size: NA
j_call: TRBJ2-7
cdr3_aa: CASSVSGSRDEQYF
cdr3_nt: TGTGCCAGCAGCGTAAGCGGGAGTAGGGACGAGCAGTACTTC

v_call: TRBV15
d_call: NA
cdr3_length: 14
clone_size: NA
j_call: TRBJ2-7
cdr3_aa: CATICGTYTYEQYF
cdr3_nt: TGTGCCACCATATGCGGGACTTACACCTACGAGCAGTACTTC

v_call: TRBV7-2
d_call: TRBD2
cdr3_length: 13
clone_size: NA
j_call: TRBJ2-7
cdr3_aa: CASSSREGYEQYF
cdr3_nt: TGTGCCAGCAGCTCCCGGGAGGGCTACGAGCAGTACTTC

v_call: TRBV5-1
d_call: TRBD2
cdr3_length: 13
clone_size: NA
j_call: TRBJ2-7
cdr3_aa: CASSGTSSYEQYF
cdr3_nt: TGCGCCAGCAGCGGGACTAGTTCCTACGAGCAGTACTTC

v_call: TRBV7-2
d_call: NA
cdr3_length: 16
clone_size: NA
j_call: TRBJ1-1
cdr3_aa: CASSLVYRIMNTEAFF
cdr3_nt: TGTGCCAGCAGCTTAGTGTACAGAATAATGAACACTGAAGCTTTCTTT

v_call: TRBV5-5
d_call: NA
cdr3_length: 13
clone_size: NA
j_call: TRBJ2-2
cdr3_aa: CASNSWSSGELFF
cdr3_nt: TGTGCCAGCAACTCGTGGTCCTCCGGGGAGCTGTTTTTT

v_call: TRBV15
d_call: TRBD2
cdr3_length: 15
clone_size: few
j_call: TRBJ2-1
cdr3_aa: CATSRVAGGYNEQFF
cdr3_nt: TGTGCCACCAGCAGAGTAGCGGGAGGTTACAATGAGCAGTTCTTC

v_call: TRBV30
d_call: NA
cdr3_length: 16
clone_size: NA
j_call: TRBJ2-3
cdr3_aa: CAWGQPRGALPDTQYF
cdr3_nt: TGTGCCTGGGGTCAACCCAGGGGGGCGCTCCCAGATACGCAGTATTTT

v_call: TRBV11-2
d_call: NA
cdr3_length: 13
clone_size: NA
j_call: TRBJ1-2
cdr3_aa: CASSLGATYGYTF
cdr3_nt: TGTGCCAGCAGCTTAGGAGCCACCTATGGCTACACCTTC

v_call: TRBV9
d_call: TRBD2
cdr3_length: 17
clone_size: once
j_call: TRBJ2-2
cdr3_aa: CASSRLAGGLNTGELFF
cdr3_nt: TGTGCCAGCAGCAGACTAGCGGGAGGATTGAACACCGGGGAGCTGTTTTTT

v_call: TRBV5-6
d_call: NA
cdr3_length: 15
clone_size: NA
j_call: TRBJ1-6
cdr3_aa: CASSFSRSDNSPLHF
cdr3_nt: TGTGCCAGCAGCTTTTCAAGATCAGATAATTCACCCCTCCACTTT

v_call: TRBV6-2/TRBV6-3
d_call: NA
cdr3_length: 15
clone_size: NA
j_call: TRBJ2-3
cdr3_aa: CASSWGDFSTDTQYF
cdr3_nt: TGTGCCAGCAGTTGGGGGGACTTTAGCACAGATACGCAGTATTTT

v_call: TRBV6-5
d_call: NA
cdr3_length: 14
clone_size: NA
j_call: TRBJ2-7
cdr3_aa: CASSRQGGGYEQYF
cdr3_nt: TGTGCCAGCAGCCGACAGGGAGGCGGCTACGAGCAGTACTTC

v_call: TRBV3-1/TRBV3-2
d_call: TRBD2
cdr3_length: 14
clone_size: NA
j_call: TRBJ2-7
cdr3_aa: CASSQAGGFYEQYF
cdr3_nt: TGTGCCAGCAGCCAAGCGGGAGGGTTCTACGAGCAGTACTTC

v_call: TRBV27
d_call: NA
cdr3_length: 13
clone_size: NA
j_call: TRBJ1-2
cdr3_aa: CASSLSESYGYTF
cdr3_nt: TGTGCCAGCAGTTTATCAGAGAGCTATGGCTACACCTTC

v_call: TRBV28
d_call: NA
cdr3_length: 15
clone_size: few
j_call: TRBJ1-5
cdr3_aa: CASTKISLGGQPQHF
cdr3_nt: TGTGCCAGCACTAAGATCTCCCTAGGAGGTCAGCCCCAGCATTTT

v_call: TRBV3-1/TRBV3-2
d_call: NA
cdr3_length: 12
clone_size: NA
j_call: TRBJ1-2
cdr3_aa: CASSHRGSGYTF
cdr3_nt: TGTGCCAGCAGCCATAGGGGATCAGGCTACACCTTC

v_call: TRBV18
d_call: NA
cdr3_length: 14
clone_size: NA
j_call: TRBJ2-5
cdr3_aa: CASSPPGGRETQYF
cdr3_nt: TGTGCCAGCTCACCACCTGGGGGCCGAGAGACCCAGTACTTC

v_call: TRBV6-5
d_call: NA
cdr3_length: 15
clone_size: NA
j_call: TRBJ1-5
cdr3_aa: CASSHAAGHNQPQHF
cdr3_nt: TGTGCCAGCAGTCACGCCGCGGGCCACAATCAGCCCCAGCATTTT

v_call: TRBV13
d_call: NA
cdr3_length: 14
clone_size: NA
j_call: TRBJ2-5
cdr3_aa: CASSLYRLQETQYF
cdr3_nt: TGTGCCAGCAGCCTTTACAGGTTACAAGAGACCCAGTACTTC

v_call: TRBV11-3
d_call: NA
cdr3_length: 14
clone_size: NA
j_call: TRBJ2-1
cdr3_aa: CASKPAGSGDEQFF
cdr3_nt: TGTGCCAGCAAACCAGCGGGGTCAGGGGATGAGCAGTTCTTC

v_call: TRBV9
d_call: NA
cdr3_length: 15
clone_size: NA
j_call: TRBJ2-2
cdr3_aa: CASSALANVAGELFF
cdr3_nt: TGTGCCAGCAGCGCGCTAGCGAATGTCGCCGGGGAGCTGTTTTTT

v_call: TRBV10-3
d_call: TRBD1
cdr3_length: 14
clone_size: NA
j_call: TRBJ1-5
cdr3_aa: CAIGRQGAEQPQHF
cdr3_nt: TGTGCCATCGGACGACAGGGGGCGGAACAGCCCCAGCATTTT

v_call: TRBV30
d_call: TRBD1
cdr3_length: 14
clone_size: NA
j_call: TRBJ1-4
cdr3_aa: CAWNPTGTNEKLFF
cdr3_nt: TGTGCCTGGAACCCGACAGGGACTAATGAAAAACTGTTTTTT

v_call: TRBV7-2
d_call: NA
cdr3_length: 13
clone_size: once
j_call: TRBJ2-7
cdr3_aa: CASSPRVTYEQYF
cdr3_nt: TGTGCCAGCAGCCCCCGAGTCACCTACGAGCAGTACTTC

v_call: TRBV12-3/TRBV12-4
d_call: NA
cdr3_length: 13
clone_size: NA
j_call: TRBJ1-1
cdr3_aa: CASSFSMNTEAFF
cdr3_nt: TGTGCCAGCAGTTTTTCCATGAACACTGAAGCTTTCTTT

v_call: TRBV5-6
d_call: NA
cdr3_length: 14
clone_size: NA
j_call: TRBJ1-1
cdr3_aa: CASSLGGMGTEAFF
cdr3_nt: TGTGCCAGCAGCTTGGGCGGGATGGGAACTGAAGCTTTCTTT

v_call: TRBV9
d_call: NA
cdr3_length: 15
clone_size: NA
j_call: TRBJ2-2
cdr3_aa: CASSAGSSNTGELFF
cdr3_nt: TGTGCCAGCAGTGCCGGTAGCTCGAACACCGGGGAGCTGTTTTTT

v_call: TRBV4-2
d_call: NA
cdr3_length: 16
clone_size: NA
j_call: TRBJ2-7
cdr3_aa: CASSQALPGTTYEQYF
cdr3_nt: TGTGCCAGCAGCCAAGCTCTTCCGGGAACAACCTACGAGCAGTACTTC

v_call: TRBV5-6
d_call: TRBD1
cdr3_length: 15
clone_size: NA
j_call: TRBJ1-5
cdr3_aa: CASSLTGGGNQPQHF
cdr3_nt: TGTGCCAGCAGCTTGACAGGGGGAGGCAATCAGCCCCAGCATTTT

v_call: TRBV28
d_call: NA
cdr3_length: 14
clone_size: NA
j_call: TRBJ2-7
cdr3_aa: CASRTGTMAYEQYF
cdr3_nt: TGTGCCAGCAGGACAGGAACTATGGCGTACGAGCAGTACTTC

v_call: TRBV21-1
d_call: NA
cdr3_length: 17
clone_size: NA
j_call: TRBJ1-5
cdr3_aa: CASSKAQIWWTQQPQHF
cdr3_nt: TGTGCCAGCAGCAAAGCCCAAATTTGGTGGACTCAGCAGCCCCAGCATTTT

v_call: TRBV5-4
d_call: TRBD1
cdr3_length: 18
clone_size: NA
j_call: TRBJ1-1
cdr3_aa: CASSSPAVRQGGNTEAFF
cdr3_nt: TGTGCCAGCAGCTCCCCCGCCGTAAGACAGGGAGGAAACACTGAAGCTTTCTTT

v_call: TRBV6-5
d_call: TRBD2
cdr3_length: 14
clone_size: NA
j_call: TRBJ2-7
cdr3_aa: CASASGSLSYEQYF
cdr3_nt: TGTGCCAGCGCTAGCGGGAGCCTCTCCTACGAGCAGTACTTC